This T cell receptor beta chain was captured in a study of resident and recirculating memory T cells in vitiligo. V lost 5 bases, J lost 0 bases, and 17 bases lay in between. The CDR3 runs to 16 residues. The germline V gene has CDR1 MNHEY and CDR2 SMNVEV (reference sequence). Anyone treated within the previous three months was excluded. Clones were read by immunoSEQ multiplex PCR, and TCRdb kept only the in-frame ones, dropping some. The data contain roughly 80,000 clones, about 91% of them singletons. Study-level results: No unique dominant TCR clone was found in vitiligo lesions. TCR sequences were not conserved across biopsy sites or patients.

Regarding this clone: The antigen is undetermined.

This chain uses TRBV27 with TRBJ2-7; no definite D call. The sequence came from a male donor with vitiligo. Sequenced: blood. The CDR3 DNA follows: TGTGCCAGCAGTGCCGGTTCTCCAACCTACTCCTACGAGCAGTACTTC. Translating gives CASSAGSPTYSYEQYF.